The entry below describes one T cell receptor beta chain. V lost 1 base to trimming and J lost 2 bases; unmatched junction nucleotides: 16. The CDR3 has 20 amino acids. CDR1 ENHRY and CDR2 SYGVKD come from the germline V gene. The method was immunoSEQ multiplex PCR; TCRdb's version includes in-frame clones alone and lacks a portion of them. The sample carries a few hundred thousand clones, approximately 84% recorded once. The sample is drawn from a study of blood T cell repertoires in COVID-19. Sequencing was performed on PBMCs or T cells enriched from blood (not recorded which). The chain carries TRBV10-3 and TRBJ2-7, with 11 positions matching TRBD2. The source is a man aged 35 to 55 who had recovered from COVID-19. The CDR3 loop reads CAISELVAGGPKKFPYEQYF. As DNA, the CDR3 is TGTGCCATCAGTGAGTTGGTAGCGGGAGGGCCCAAGAAATTTCCCTACGAGCAGTACTTC.